These T cell receptor beta chains were read from a single sample in a study of blood T cell repertoires in COVID-19. Here immunoSEQ multiplex PCR was the method, and the copy in TCRdb shows in-frame clones only, minus some. Of approximately 57,000 clones in the sample, 82% were seen once. Sequencing was carried out using peripheral blood. All receptors come from a woman aged 80 or older with acute or convalescent COVID-19. CDR3s leave out the opening cysteine and the closing phenylalanine or tryptophan.

V gene	J gene	CDR3 protein
TRBV10-2	TRBJ2-1	ASNPHRDRASNEQF
TRBV29-1	TRBJ1-1	SVRTGGSTEAF
TRBV5-1	TRBJ1-4	ASSLRTSHNRQDRLF
TRBV1	TRBJ2-7	TSSQERTAAGGSHEQY
TRBV27	TRBJ2-7	ASKSSDGLGLSEQY
TRBV2	TRBJ1-1	ASSEGTLNTEAF
TRBV6-5	TRBJ1-2	ASSYSQRTGGYT
TRBV12-5	TRBJ2-7	ASGLVASYEQY
TRBV5-1	TRBJ2-7	ASRHTGLSFNEQY
TRBV7-3	TRBJ2-3	ASSSRTRGDTQY
TRBV2	TRBJ2-5	ASRLAGETQY
TRBV30	TRBJ2-7	AWTSPGLTRGYEQY
TRBV23-1	TRBJ2-3	ASSRGGSTDTQY
TRBV24-1	TRBJ2-3	ATTGGGGTDTQY
TRBV7-2	TRBJ2-5	ASSPGAGTQY
TRBV6-1	TRBJ1-2	ASSASPGQGFYGYT
TRBV5-1	TRBJ1-1	ASSLTAGGTEAF
TRBV9	TRBJ2-6	ASSPREGIGANVLT
TRBV19	TRBJ2-5	ASSVRTGGVKETQY
TRBV20-1	TRBJ1-1	SARPGRAAF
TRBV28	TRBJ1-2	ASSNRGLVYGYT
TRBV27	TRBJ2-7	ASRLGGRRYEQY
TRBV7-2	TRBJ2-7	ASSSPRRRGAAAQY
TRBV24-1	TRBJ2-3	ATRPGGTDTQY
TRBV15	TRBJ1-1	ATSRDGGMEAF
TRBV7-9	TRBJ2-2	ASSFNGMGNTGELF
TRBV15	TRBJ2-3	ATSRSASGSTDTQY
TRBV28	TRBJ1-2	ASSFARGRQGGGYT